This TCR beta chain was recorded in a study of shared clonotypes between healthy human individuals. Profiled with immunoSEQ multiplex PCR; TCRdb holds only in-frame clones, not every one. Of roughly 2.4 million clones in the sample, 90% to 96% were seen once. Per the germline V gene, CDR1 is SGHAT and CDR2 is FQNNGV. Trimming at V came to 5 bases and at J to 12 bases, leaving 11 bases not matched to a gene. The CDR3 runs 15 residues. This clone was seen more than once but under ten times. Sequencing used naive CD4+ T cells sorted from blood. Subset in this sample: CD45RA+ positively selected. The receptor comes from a man aged 18 to 30 in good health. V gene TRBV11-2 combines with J gene TRBJ2-1, with 12 bases identical to TRBD2. The CDR3 reads CASSPGLAGQSRQFF. CDR3 nucleotides: TGTGCCAGCAGCCCCGGACTAGCGGGACAGTCGCGGCAGTTCTTC.